Listed below are T cell receptor beta chains from one sample, sequenced in a study of preoperative IRX-2 immunotherapy in early breast cancer. Only in-frame clones appear in the TCRdb table, and some are missing; sequencing was by immunoSEQ multiplex PCR. The sample holds around 3,700 clones; 55% to 70% are singletons and the top ten take 12%. Here the sequenced sample was tumor tissue, taken after IRX-2 immunotherapy. These TCRs come from a human donor with breast cancer. CDR3s include the opening cysteine and the closing phenylalanine or tryptophan. The D gene is left open where the match is weak. Clone size is not always given. Where it is, it says once, few, many or a class for expanded clones.

J gene: TRBJ1-1
V gene: TRBV19
D gene: .
clone size: .
CDR3 length: 14
CDR3 protein: CAPTKWQGNTEAFF
CDR3 DNA: TGTGCCCCTACCAAGTGGCAGGGCAACACTGAAGCTTTCTTT

J gene: TRBJ2-2
V gene: TRBV5-1
D gene: TRBD2
clone size: .
CDR3 length: 14
CDR3 protein: CASKLAENTGELFF
CDR3 DNA: TGCGCCAGCAAACTAGCGGAAAACACCGGGGAGCTGTTTTTT

J gene: TRBJ2-5
V gene: TRBV5-1
D gene: .
clone size: .
CDR3 length: 14
CDR3 protein: CASSVGGTEFTQYF
CDR3 DNA: TGCGCCAGCAGCGTAGGAGGGACGGAGTTTACCCAGTACTTC

J gene: TRBJ2-1
V gene: TRBV5-1
D gene: .
clone size: .
CDR3 length: 15
CDR3 protein: CATKAGVGSYNEQFF
CDR3 DNA: TGCGCCACGAAGGCCGGGGTTGGGTCGTACAATGAGCAGTTCTTC

J gene: TRBJ1-5
V gene: TRBV6-8
D gene: TRBD1
clone size: few
CDR3 length: 14
CDR3 protein: CASRGEGASQPQHF
CDR3 DNA: TGTGCCAGCCGCGGCGAGGGGGCGAGTCAGCCCCAGCATTTT

J gene: TRBJ2-1
V gene: TRBV11-3
D gene: TRBD2
clone size: .
CDR3 length: 17
CDR3 protein: CASSLGLAVAYDNEQFF
CDR3 DNA: TGTGCCAGCAGCCTGGGACTAGCGGTGGCGTATGACAATGAGCAGTTCTTC

J gene: TRBJ2-1
V gene: TRBV12-2
D gene: .
clone size: .
CDR3 length: 15
CDR3 protein: CATLEGGGQYNEQFF
CDR3 DNA: TGTGCCACCCTGGAAGGGGGCGGGCAGTACAATGAGCAGTTCTTC

J gene: TRBJ2-6
V gene: TRBV28
D gene: TRBD1
clone size: .
CDR3 length: 22
CDR3 protein: CASSLNGIVQGASFGGANVLTF
CDR3 DNA: TGTGCCAGCAGTTTAAATGGAATTGTCCAGGGGGCCTCTTTCGGTGGGGCCAACGTCCTGACTTTC

J gene: TRBJ2-1
V gene: TRBV6-8
D gene: .
clone size: .
CDR3 length: 14
CDR3 protein: CASKAHSSYNEQFF
CDR3 DNA: TGTGCCAGCAAGGCACATAGCTCCTACAATGAGCAGTTCTTC

J gene: TRBJ1-1
V gene: TRBV6-8
D gene: .
clone size: .
CDR3 length: 13
CDR3 protein: CAIRDTVNTEAFF
CDR3 DNA: TGTGCCATCAGGGACACTGTGAACACTGAAGCTTTCTTT

J gene: TRBJ2-7
V gene: TRBV19
D gene: TRBD1
clone size: .
CDR3 length: 15
CDR3 protein: CASRTIGTGDYEQYF
CDR3 DNA: TGTGCCAGTAGAACAATCGGGACAGGGGACTACGAGCAGTACTTC

J gene: TRBJ2-7
V gene: TRBV6-4
D gene: TRBD2
clone size: .
CDR3 length: 15
CDR3 protein: CASSYIGGSSYEQYF
CDR3 DNA: TGTGCCAGCAGTTACATCGGCGGGAGTTCCTACGAGCAGTACTTC

J gene: TRBJ1-2
V gene: TRBV11-3
D gene: .
clone size: .
CDR3 length: 15
CDR3 protein: CASTRRGGVGYGYTF
CDR3 DNA: TGTGCCAGCACCCGCCGTGGAGGGGTTGGCTATGGCTACACCTTC

J gene: TRBJ2-7
V gene: TRBV28
D gene: .
clone size: .
CDR3 length: 16
CDR3 protein: CAISPPTTQIGYEQYF
CDR3 DNA: TGTGCCATCTCTCCACCCACCACTCAAATCGGCTACGAGCAGTACTTC

J gene: TRBJ2-3
V gene: TRBV6-8
D gene: .
clone size: .
CDR3 length: 12
CDR3 protein: CASSPGVGLVYF
CDR3 DNA: TGTGCCAGCAGCCCCGGGGTGGGATTAGTGTATTTT

J gene: TRBJ2-1
V gene: TRBV6-8
D gene: TRBD2
clone size: few
CDR3 length: 15
CDR3 protein: CASIRGAGGQNEQFF
CDR3 DNA: TGTGCCAGCATAAGGGGAGCGGGAGGGCAAAATGAGCAGTTCTTC